Below are 19 T cell receptor beta chains sequenced from a single sample in a study of T cell repertoires in cytomegalovirus infection. Each CDR3 protein gets one entry after TCRdb re-called the reads with MiXCR. In the table there are around 490,000 distinct CDR3 sequences, around 27% of which are singletons. Material for sequencing was PBMCs. The receptors originated from a human donor in good health (CMV status not recorded). Some clones in this sample may be carry-over from other donors' samples.

The chain joins TRBV20-1 to TRBJ2-1; 8 bases align to TRBD2. The V gene end was trimmed by 6 bases and the J gene end by 7 bases; junction bases not matched to a gene: 20. The CDR3 loop spans 17 amino acids. CDR1 DFQATT and CDR2 SNEGSKA come from the germline V gene (reference sequence). The CDR3 protein is CSASSGFGRGARNEQFF. DNA of the CDR3: TGCAGTGCGTCCAGTGGATTCGGGAGGGGGGCTCGAAATGAGCAGTTCTTC.

The chain is built from TRBV7-2 and TRBJ2-7; D is unresolved. The germline V gene encodes CDR1 SGHTA and CDR2 FQGNSA. Trimming cost V 3 bases and J 3 bases, with 9 bases left between them. CDR3 length: 13 amino acids. CDR3 residues: CASSFLGLYEQYF. The CDR3 nucleotides read TGTGCCAGCAGCTTTTTAGGTCTCTACGAGCAGTACTTC.

The chain carries TRBV6-1 and TRBJ2-3, with a tentative D call TRBD1 (5 bases). V gave up 6 bases and J gave up 5 bases, with 9 bases separating them. Germline V gives CDR1 MNHNS, CDR2 SASEGT. CDR3 length: 12 amino acids. CDR3 nucleotide sequence: TGTGCCAGCAGGTCGACAGTAGATACGCAGTATTTT. Translation gives CASRSTVDTQYF.

This clonotype was counted a few times. V usage is TRBV7-6 and J usage is TRBJ2-3; a weak D match, TRBD1 (6 bases). V was pared by 2 bases and J by 7 bases, with 13 bases between. The CDR3 extends over 14 amino acids. Looked up from germline, CDR1 is SGHVS and CDR2 is FNYEAQ. CDR3 nucleotides: TGTGCCAGCAGCTTAATCGGACAGCCACATACGCAGTATTTT. Protein product: CASSLIGQPHTQYF.

This clonotype was observed a handful of times. This rearrangement joins TRBV7-2 to TRBJ1-2, with a tentative D call TRBD1 (5 bases). V gave up 2 bases and J gave up 4 bases, with 11 bases separating them. The CDR3 sequence is 14 residues long. Germline CDR1 SGHTA, CDR2 FQGNSA. CDR3 sequence (DNA): TGTGCCAGCAGCTTAAAGGTCCAGGGCTATGGCTACACCTTC. Translation: CASSLKVQGYGYTF. The whole variable domain, remainder taken from reference TRBV7-2 and TRBJ1-2, is GAGVSQSPSNKVTEKGKDVELRCDPISGHTALYWYRQSLGQGLEFLIYFQGNSAPDKSGLPSDRFSAERTGGSVSTLTIQRTQQEDSAVYLCASSLKVQGYGYTFGSGTRLTVV.

This clonotype was seen many times. This chain links TRBV28 with TRBJ2-7; D might be TRBD1 or TRBD2, each matching 5 bases. The CDR3 is 18 amino acids. The V gene lost 4 bases and the J gene lost 1 base, with 23 bases spanning the gap. Germline values: CDR1 MDHEN, CDR2 SYDVKM. The CDR3 is CASSSGKTGQLGSYEQYF. CDR3 coding DNA: TGTGCCAGCAGTTCGGGTAAAACGGGGCAGCTCGGATCCTACGAGCAGTACTTC.

A few counts support this clonotype. CDR3: CASSFASTGGAKNIQYF. The DNA for the CDR3 is TGTGCCAGCAGCTTCGCCTCCACTGGGGGAGCCAAAAACATTCAGTACTTC. The chain links TRBV11-2 to TRBJ2-4; either TRBD1 or TRBD2 may fit D (5 bases each). The V end was cut by 3 bases, the J end by 0 bases, with 15 bases between. The CDR3 totals 17 residues. Germline V lookup: CDR1 SGHAT, CDR2 FQNNGV.

This clonotype has only a few counts. The V gene is TRBV18, the J gene TRBJ2-1, with TRBD2 identical over 9 bases. This CDR3 region has 12 residues. The V and J ends lost 5 bases and 9 bases, in that order; junction bases with no gene match: 2. Germline V gives CDR1 KGHSH, CDR2 LQKENI. CDR3 sequence (DNA): TGTGCCAGCTCAACGACTAGCGGTGAGCAGTTCTTC. Its protein product is CASSTTSGEQFF.

Concerning this clonotype: A junction end diverges from the germline sequence, so it may reflect a read error. The CDR3 protein is CATGGRLTEAFF. The CDR3 DNA reads as TGCGCGACGGGGGGAAGATTGACTGAAGCTTTCTTT. The chain has TRBV19 and TRBJ1-1, with D possibly matching TRBD1 (5 bases). The germline CDR1 and CDR2 sequences are LNHDA and SQIVND (reference sequence). The CDR3 extends over 12 amino acids.

The chain employs TRBV12-3 or TRBV12-4 and TRBJ1-1; D remains unclear. V lost 4 bases and J 4 bases, leaving 10 bases between the germline ends. The CDR3 runs to 13 residues. Written as DNA, the CDR3 is TGTGCCAGCAGTTGGGGAGGGCTCACTGAAGCTTTCTTT. Amino acid sequence: CASSWGGLTEAFF.

Ten or more counts support this clonotype. This chain uses TRBV7-2 with TRBJ2-7, with 10 bases aligning to TRBD2. Trimming took 0 bases from V and 2 from J; bases not matched to a gene: 7. Germline CDR1 SGHTA, CDR2 FQGNSA. This CDR3 contains 17 residues. CDR3 residues: CASSLAPGLAQTYEQYV. The CDR3 nucleotides are TGTGCCAGCAGCTTAGCGCCGGGACTAGCGCAAACCTACGAGCAGTACGTC.

This clonotype appeared many times. The rearrangement joins TRBV7-9 to TRBJ2-3, with 12 bases that match TRBD2. The CDR3 spans 24 residues. Germline CDR1 SEHNR, CDR2 FQNEAQ (reference sequence). Losses at the gene ends were 1 base for V and 2 bases for J; bases not matched to a gene: 25. CDR3 region: CASSLGTSGNLTSLRYWNTDTQYF. CDR3 bases: TGTGCCAGCAGCTTAGGGACTAGCGGGAACCTAACCTCCCTCCGGTATTGGAACACAGATACGCAGTATTTT. The full variable domain, its missing parts supplied by reference TRBV7-9 and TRBJ2-3, is DTGVSQNPRHKITKRGQNVTFRCDPISEHNRLYWYRQTLGQGPEFLTYFQNEAQLEKSRLLSDRFSAERPKGSFSTLEIQRTEQGDSAMYLCASSLGTSGNLTSLRYWNTDTQYFGPGTRLTVL.

The CDR3: CASSALGEGSYEQYF. For the CDR3, the DNA is TGTGCCAGCAGCGCACTCGGTGAGGGCTCCTACGAGCAGTACTTC. The chain is built from TRBV2 and TRBJ2-7; D perhaps matches TRBD2 (5 bases). Germline lookup yields CDR1 SNHLY and CDR2 FYNNEI. The V and J ends lost 6 bases and 0 bases respectively, with 15 bases between them. The CDR3 is 15 residues long.

The genes are TRBV7-9 and TRBJ1-2, with a tentative D call TRBD1 (5 bases). CDR3 length: 14 residues. Per the germline V gene, CDR1 is SEHNR and CDR2 is FQNEAQ (reference sequence). V was cut by 5 bases and J by 5 bases, with 15 bases left in between. The CDR3 spells CASSPRQGGYGYTF. The CDR3 nucleotides read TGTGCCAGCAGCCCGAGGCAGGGCGGGTATGGCTACACCTTC.

This clonotype showed up just a few times. The chain has TRBV7-9 and TRBJ1-2; 9 nucleotides align to TRBD1. J gave up 3 bases and V 1 base, and 3 bases lay outside the gene matches. The germline V gene encodes CDR1 SEHNR and CDR2 FQNEAQ (reference sequence). The length of the CDR3 is 15 residues. This CDR3 is CASSLVGQGDYGYTF. In DNA form, the CDR3 reads TGTGCCAGCAGCTTAGTGGGACAGGGTGACTATGGCTACACCTTC.

The rearrangement joins TRBV3-1 to TRBJ2-2; D ambiguous. CDR1 and CDR2 from the germline V gene are LGHDT and YNNKEL (reference sequence). The CDR3 totals 14 residues. V lost 0 bases and J 5 bases, leaving 7 bases between the germline ends. This CDR3 is CASSQETRTGELFF. The CDR3 DNA is TGTGCCAGCAGCCAAGAGACTCGGACCGGGGAGCTGTTTTTT.

V gene TRBV4-1 combines with J gene TRBJ2-7, with 11 positions matching TRBD2. Germline lookup yields CDR1 MGHRA and CDR2 YSYEKL. The V gene end was trimmed by 8 bases and the J gene end by 6 bases; junction bases not matched to a gene: 6. The CDR3 is 13 amino acids. CDR3 protein: CASLAGGSGEQYF. The CDR3 nucleotides read TGCGCCAGCTTAGCGGGAGGGTCGGGCGAGCAGTACTTC.

This chain connects TRBV7-9 to TRBJ1-5, with D uncertain. This CDR3 contains 17 residues. Trimming took 1 base from V and 0 from J, leaving 13 bases between them. Germline CDR1 reads SEHNR; CDR2 reads FQNEAQ (reference sequence). The CDR3 spells CASSLVRGLNSNQPQHF. CDR3 nucleotide sequence: TGTGCCAGCAGCTTAGTTAGAGGGCTTAATAGCAATCAGCCCCAGCATTTT.

Here the CDR3 reads CASSFNLAGVTPEQFF. As DNA, the CDR3 is TGTGCCAGCAGTTTTAACCTAGCGGGAGTTACGCCTGAGCAGTTCTTC. J is TRBJ2-1 and V is TRBV12-3 or TRBV12-4; 10 bases are shared with TRBD2. The CDR3 spans 16 residues. The V and J ends lost 3 bases and 9 bases, in that order; junction bases with no gene match: 11.